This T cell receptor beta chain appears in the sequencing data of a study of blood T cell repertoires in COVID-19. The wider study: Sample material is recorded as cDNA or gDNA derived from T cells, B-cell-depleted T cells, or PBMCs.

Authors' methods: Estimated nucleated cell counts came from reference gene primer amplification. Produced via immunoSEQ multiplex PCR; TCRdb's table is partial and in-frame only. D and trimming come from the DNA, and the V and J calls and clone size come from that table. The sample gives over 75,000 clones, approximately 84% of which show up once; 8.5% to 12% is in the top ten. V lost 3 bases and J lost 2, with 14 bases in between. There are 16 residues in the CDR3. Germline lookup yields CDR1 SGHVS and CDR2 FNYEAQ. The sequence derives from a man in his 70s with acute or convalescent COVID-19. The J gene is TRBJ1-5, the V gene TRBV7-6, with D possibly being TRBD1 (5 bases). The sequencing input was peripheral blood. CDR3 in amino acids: CASSFAGRLGNQPQHF. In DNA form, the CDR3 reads TGTGCCAGCAGCTTTGCAGGGCGGTTAGGCAATCAGCCCCAGCATTTT.